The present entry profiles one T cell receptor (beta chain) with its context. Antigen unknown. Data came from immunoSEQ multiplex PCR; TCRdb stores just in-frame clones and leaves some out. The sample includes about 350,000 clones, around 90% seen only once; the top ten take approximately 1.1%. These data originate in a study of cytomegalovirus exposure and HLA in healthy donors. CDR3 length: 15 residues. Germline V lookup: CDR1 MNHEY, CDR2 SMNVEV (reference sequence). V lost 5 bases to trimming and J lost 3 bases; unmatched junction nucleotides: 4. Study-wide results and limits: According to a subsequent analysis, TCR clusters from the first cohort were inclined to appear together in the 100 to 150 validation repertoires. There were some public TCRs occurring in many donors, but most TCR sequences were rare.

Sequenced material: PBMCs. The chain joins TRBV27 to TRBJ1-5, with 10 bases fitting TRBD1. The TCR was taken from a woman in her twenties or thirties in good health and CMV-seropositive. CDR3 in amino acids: CASSRDRGDNQPQHF. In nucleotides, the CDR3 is TGTGCCAGCAGTCGGGACAGGGGAGACAATCAGCCCCAGCATTTT.